These 2 T cell receptor beta chains originate from one sample sequenced in a study of Ad26.COV2.S vaccination and SARS-CoV-2 variants. Treatment described: around 19 received Ad26.COV2.S at low or high dose, single or two shots; five or six received placebo; per-sample allocation not given. The samples date from day 63 after the first vaccine or placebo injection. Assay used: immunoSEQ multiplex PCR; TCRdb lists only in-frame clones, some missing. The table records approximately 480,000 clones, around nine tenths of them present only once. The starting material was peripheral blood, obtained in a trial of Ad26.COV2.S vaccine versus placebo. These receptors were collected from a person aged 18 to 59 who received the Ad26.COV2.S COVID-19 vaccine or a placebo.

The chain uses TRBV5-1 and TRBJ2-7, with 7 bases fitting TRBD1. CDR1 is SGHRS, CDR2 YFSETQ, per germline. The CDR3 covers 15 residues. The J segment lost 5 bases and the V segment lost 0 bases, leaving 8 bases of the junction unmatched. The CDR3 sequence is CASSLGRGIFDEQYF. In DNA form, the CDR3 reads TGCGCCAGCAGCTTGGGCAGGGGGATCTTCGACGAGCAGTACTTC. Drawing the rest from reference TRBV5-1 and TRBJ2-7, the complete variable domain is KAGVTQTPRYLIKTRGQQVTLSCSPISGHRSVSWYQQTPGQGLQFLFEYFSETQRNKGNFPGRFSGRQFSNSRSEMNVSTLELGDSALYLCASSLGRGIFDEQYFGPGTRLTVT.

The V gene is TRBV28, the J gene TRBJ1-2; D call uncertain. Trimming took 10 bases from V and 3 from J, leaving 18 bases between them. Germline CDR1 and CDR2: MDHEN and SYDVKM. This CDR3 region has 14 residues. For the CDR3, the DNA is TGTGCCATTTGGACCCGGAGTCCCGACTATGGCTACACCTTC. Protein: CAIWTRSPDYGYTF.